Sequencing of this T cell receptor beta chain was carried out in a study of blood T cell repertoires in COVID-19. At the level of the study: The United States, Italy and Spain provided the acute and convalescent COVID-19 samples.

The CDR3 runs 16 residues. Losses at the gene ends were 1 base for V and 2 bases for J; bases not matched to a gene: 4. The germline gives CDR1 KGHSH, CDR2 LQKENI. The data were produced by immunoSEQ multiplex PCR, yet TCRdb's version contains in-frame clones alone and is incomplete. The repertoire holds 130,000 or so clones, with roughly 83% as singletons. V usage is TRBV18 and J usage is TRBJ2-1, with TRBD2 matching 8 bases. The sequence derives from a woman older than 75 with acute or convalescent COVID-19. The sample was peripheral blood. The DNA for the CDR3 is TGTGCCAGCTCACCACTGACTAGCGCACCCTACAATGAGCAGTTCTTC. Protein sequence: CASSPLTSAPYNEQFF.